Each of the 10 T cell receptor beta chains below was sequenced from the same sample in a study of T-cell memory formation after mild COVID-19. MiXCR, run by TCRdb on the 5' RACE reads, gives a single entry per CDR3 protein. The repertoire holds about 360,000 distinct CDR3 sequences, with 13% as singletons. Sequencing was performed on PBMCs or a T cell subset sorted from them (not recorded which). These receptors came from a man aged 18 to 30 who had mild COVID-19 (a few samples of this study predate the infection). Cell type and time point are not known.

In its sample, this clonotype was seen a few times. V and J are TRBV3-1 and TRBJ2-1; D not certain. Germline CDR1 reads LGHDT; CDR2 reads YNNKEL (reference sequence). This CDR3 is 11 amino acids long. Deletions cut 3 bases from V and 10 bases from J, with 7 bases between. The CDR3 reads CASSQLWEQFF. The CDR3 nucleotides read TGTGCCAGCAGCCAGCTTTGGGAGCAGTTCTTC.

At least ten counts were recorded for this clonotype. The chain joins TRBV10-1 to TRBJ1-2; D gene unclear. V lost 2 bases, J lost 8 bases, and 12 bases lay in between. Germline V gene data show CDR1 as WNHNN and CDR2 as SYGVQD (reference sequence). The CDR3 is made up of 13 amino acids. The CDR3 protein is CASSEDPSRGYTF. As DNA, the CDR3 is TGCGCCAGCAGTGAGGACCCTTCACGAGGCTACACCTTC.

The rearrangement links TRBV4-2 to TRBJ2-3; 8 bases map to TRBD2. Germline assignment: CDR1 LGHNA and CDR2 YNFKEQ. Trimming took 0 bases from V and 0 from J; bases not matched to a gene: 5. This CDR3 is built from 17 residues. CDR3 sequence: CASSQDKVAGSTDTQYF. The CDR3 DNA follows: TGTGCCAGCAGCCAAGATAAGGTAGCGGGGAGCACAGATACGCAGTATTTT.

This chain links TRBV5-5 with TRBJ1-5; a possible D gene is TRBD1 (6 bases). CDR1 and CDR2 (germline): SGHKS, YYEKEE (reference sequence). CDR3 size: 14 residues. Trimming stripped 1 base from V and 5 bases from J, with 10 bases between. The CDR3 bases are TGTGCCAGCAGCTTGAGACCAGGGGATCAGCCCCAGCATTTT. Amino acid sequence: CASSLRPGDQPQHF.

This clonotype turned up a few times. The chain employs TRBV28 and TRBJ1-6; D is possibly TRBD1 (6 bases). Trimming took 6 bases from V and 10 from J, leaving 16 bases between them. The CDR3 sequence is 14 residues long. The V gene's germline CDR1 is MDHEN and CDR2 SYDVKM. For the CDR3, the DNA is TGTGCCAGCAGCCAAAATCAGGGGAACTCACCCCTCCACTTT. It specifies CASSQNQGNSPLHF. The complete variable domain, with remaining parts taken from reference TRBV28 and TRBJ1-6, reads DVKVTQSSRYLVKRTGEKVFLECVQDMDHENMFWYRQDPGLGLRLIYFSYDVKMKEKGDIPEGYSVSREKKERFSLILESASTNQTSMYLCASSQNQGNSPLHFGNGTRLTVT.

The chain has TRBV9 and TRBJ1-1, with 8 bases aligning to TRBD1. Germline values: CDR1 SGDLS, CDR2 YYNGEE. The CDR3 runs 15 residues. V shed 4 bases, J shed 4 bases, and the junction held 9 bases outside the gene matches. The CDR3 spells CASSPQGAASTEAFF. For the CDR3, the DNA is TGTGCCAGCAGCCCCCAGGGGGCGGCGAGCACTGAAGCTTTCTTT.

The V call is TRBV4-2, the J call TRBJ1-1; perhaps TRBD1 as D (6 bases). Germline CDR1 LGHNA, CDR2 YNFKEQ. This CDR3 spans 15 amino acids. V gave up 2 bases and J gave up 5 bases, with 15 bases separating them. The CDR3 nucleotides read TGTGCCAGCAGCCAATCCCGAATGGGGGCAACTGAAGCTTTCTTT. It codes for CASSQSRMGATEAFF.

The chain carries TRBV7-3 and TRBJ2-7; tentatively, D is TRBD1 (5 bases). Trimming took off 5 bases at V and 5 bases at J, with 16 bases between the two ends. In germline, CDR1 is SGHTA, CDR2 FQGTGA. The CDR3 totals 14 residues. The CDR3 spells CASSPYGAPHEQYF. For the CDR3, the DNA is TGTGCCAGCAGCCCGTATGGGGCGCCCCACGAGCAGTACTTC.

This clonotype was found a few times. The CDR3 loop reads CASGLNPSYNEQFF. DNA for the CDR3: TGTGCTAGTGGTTTGAACCCCTCCTACAATGAGCAGTTCTTC. This rearrangement joins TRBV12-5 to TRBJ2-1, with D hard to call. Germline loops: CDR1 LGHNT, CDR2 FRNRAP. This CDR3 has 14 residues. Between the trimmed V and J ends, which lost 2 bases and 0 bases, there was a span of 5 bases.

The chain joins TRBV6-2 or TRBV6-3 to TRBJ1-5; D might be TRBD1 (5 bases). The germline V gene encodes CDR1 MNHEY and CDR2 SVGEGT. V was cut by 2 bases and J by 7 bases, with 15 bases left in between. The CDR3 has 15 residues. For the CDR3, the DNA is TGTGCCAGCAGTTACCCACGAGTAAGGGGCCAGCCCCAGCATTTT. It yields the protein CASSYPRVRGQPQHF.